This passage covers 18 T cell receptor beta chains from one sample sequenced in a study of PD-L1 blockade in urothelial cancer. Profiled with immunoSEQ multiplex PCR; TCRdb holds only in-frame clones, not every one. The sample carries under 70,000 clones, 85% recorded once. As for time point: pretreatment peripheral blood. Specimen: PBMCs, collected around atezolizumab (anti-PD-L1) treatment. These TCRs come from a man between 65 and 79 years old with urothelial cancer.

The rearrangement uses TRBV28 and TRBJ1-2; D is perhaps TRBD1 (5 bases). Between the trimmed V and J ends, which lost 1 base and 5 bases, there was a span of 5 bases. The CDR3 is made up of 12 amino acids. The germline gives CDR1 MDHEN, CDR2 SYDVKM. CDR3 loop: CASSLSGYGYTF. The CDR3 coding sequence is TGTGCCAGCAGTTTATCAGGGTATGGCTACACCTTC.

This CDR3 is CASSIPGFTEAFF. The CDR3 DNA reads TGTGCCAGTAGTATACCAGGGTTCACTGAAGCTTTCTTT. The V gene is TRBV19, the J gene TRBJ1-1; a weak D match, TRBD1 (5 bases). Per germline, CDR1 LNHDA and CDR2 SQIVND (reference sequence). The CDR3 is made up of 13 amino acids. Trimming took 2 bases from V and 4 from J, leaving 8 bases between them.

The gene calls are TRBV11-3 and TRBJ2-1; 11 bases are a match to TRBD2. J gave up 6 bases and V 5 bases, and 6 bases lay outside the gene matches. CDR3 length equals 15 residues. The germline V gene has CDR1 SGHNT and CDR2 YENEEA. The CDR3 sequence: CASSRLAGTSNEQFF. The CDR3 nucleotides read TGTGCCAGCAGCCGACTAGCGGGGACCTCCAATGAGCAGTTCTTC.

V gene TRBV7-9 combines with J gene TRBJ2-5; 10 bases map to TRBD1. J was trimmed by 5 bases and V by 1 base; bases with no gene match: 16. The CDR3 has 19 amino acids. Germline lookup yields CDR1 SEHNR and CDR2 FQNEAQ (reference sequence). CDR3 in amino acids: CASSLVSSHMTGGGETQYF. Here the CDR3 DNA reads TGTGCCAGCAGCTTAGTCTCGAGCCATATGACAGGGGGCGGGGAGACCCAGTACTTC.

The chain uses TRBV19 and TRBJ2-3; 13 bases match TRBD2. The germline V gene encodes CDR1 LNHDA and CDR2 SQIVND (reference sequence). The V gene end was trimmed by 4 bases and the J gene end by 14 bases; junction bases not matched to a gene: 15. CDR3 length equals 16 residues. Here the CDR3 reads CASSTQLAGGGRYAYF. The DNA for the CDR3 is TGTGCCAGTAGTACTCAACTAGCGGGAGGGGGCAGATACGCGTATTTT.

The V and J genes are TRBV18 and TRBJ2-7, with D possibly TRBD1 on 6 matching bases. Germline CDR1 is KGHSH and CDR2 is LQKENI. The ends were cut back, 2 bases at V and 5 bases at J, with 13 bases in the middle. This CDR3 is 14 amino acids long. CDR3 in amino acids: CASSPGRGIDEQYF. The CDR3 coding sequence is TGTGCCAGCTCACCAGGCAGGGGAATTGACGAGCAGTACTTC.

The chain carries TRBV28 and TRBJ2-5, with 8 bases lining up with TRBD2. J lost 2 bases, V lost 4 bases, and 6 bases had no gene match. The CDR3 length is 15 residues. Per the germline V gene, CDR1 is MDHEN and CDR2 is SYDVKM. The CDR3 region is CASSSYSGKQETQYF. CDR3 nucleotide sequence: TGTGCCAGCAGTTCATATAGCGGGAAACAAGAGACCCAGTACTTC.

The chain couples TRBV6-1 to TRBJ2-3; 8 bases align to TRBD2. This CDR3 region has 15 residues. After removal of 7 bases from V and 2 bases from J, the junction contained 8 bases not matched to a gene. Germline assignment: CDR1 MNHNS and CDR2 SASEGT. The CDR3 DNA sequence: TGTGCCAGCATAAGACTAGCGCACTACACAGATACGCAGTATTTT. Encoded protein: CASIRLAHYTDTQYF.

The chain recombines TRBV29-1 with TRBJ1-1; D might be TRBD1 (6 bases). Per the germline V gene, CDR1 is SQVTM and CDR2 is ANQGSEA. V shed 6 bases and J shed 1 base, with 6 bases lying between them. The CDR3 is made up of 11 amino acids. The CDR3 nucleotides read TGCAGCGTCAGGGGGAACACTGAAGCTTTCTTT. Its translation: CSVRGNTEAFF.

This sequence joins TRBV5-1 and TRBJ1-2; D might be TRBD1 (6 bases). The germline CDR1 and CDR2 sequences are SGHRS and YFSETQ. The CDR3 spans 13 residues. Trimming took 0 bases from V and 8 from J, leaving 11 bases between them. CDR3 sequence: CASSLVGGGGYTF. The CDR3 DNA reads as TGCGCCAGCAGCTTGGTGGGCGGGGGCGGCTACACCTTC. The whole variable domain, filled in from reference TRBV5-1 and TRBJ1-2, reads KAGVTQTPRYLIKTRGQQVTLSCSPISGHRSVSWYQQTPGQGLQFLFEYFSETQRNKGNFPGRFSGRQFSNSRSEMNVSTLELGDSALYLCASSLVGGGGYTFGSGTRLTVV.

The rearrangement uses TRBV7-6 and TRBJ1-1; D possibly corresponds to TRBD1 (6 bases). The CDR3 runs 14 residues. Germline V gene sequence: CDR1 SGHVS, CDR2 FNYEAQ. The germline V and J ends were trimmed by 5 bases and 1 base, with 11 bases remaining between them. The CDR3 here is CASSPTGTNTEAFF. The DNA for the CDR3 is TGTGCCAGCAGCCCCACAGGGACGAACACTGAAGCTTTCTTT. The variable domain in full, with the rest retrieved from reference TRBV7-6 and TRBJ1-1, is GAGVSQSPRYKVTKRGQDVALRCDPISGHVSLYWYRQALGQGPEFLTYFNYEAQQDKSGLPNDRFSAERPEGSISTLTIQRTEQRDSAMYRCASSPTGTNTEAFFGQGTRLTVV.

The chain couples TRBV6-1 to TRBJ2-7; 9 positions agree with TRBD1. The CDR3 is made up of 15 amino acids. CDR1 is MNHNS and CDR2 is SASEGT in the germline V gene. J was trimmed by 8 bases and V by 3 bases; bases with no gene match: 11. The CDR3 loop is CASSENRDRDRKQYF. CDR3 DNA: TGTGCCAGCAGTGAGAACCGGGACAGGGATAGAAAGCAGTACTTC.

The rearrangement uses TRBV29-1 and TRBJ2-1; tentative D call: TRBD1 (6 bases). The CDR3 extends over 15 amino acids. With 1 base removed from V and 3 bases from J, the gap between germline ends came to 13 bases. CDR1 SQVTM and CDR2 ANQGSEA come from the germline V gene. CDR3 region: CSVEVEGTIYNEQFF. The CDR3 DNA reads TGCAGCGTTGAAGTAGAAGGGACAATCTACAATGAGCAGTTCTTC.

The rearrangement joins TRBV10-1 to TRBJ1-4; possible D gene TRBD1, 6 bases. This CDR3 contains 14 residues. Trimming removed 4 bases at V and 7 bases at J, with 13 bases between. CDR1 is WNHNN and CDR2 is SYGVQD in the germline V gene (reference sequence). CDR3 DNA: TGCGCCAGCAGTGCAGGGGATGGTGGTGAAAAACTGTTTTTT. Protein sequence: CASSAGDGGEKLFF.

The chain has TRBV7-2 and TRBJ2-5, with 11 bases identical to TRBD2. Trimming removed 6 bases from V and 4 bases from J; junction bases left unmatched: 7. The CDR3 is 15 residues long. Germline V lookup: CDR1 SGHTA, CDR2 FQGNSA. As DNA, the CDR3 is TGTGCCAGCAGAGGTACTAGCGGGGGCTTAGAGACCCAGTACTTC. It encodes CASRGTSGGLETQYF.

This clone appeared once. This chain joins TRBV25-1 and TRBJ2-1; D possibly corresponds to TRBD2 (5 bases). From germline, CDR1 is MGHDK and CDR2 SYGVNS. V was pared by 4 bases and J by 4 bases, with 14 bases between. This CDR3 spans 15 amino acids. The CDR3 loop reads CASSASTAGYNEQFF. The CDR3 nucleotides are TGTGCCAGCAGTGCGAGTACGGCGGGTTACAATGAGCAGTTCTTC.

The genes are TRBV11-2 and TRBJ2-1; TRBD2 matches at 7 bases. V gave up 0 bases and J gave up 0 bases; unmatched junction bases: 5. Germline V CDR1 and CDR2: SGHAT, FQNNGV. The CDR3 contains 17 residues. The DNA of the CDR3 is TGTGCCAGCAGCTTAGAATCAAGCGGGGTCTCCTACAATGAGCAGTTCTTC. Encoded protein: CASSLESSGVSYNEQFF.

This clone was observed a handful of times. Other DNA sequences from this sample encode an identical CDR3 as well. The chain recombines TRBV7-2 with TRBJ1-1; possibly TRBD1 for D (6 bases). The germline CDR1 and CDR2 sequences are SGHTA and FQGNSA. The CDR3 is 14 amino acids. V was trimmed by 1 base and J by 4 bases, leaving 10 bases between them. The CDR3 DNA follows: TGTGCCAGCAGCTTAGTGGTAGGGGGCACTGAAGCTTTCTTT. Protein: CASSLVVGGTEAFF.